These T cell receptor beta chains were read from a single sample in a study of early stage breast cancer tumors. Clones were read by immunoSEQ multiplex PCR, and TCRdb kept only the in-frame ones, dropping some. The repertoire holds 5,500 to 7,000 clones, with around 70% as singletons. Specimen: normal breast tissue next to the tumor. These receptor sequences come from a person aged 40-50 years with breast cancer. The CDR3 runs from the conserved cysteine through the conserved F or W. A D gene is named only where the DNA matches it firmly. Expanded clones are given a class, and other clones once, few, many or no size at all.

D gene	V gene	clone size	J gene	CDR3 protein	CDR3 DNA
.	TRBV11-2	.	TRBJ1-1	CASSDIQGWDTEAFF	TGTGCCAGCAGCGACATACAGGGATGGGACACTGAAGCTTTCTTT
.	TRBV10-1	.	TRBJ2-1	CASSDYAFGDNEQFF	TGCGCCAGCAGTGATTACGCCTTCGGGGACAATGAGCAGTTCTTC
TRBD1	TRBV2	.	TRBJ2-5	CASSEGTGVGQETQYF	TGTGCCAGCAGTGAAGGGACAGGCGTCGGCCAAGAGACCCAGTACTTC
.	TRBV6-5	.	TRBJ1-1	CASSEFTGTRSAFF	TGTGCCAGCAGCGAATTTACCGGGACAAGATCGGCTTTCTTT
.	TRBV6-6	.	TRBJ1-4	CASSPGTAGPKLFF	TGTGCCAGCAGTCCCGGGACGGCGGGACCAAAACTGTTTTTT
.	TRBV10-1	.	TRBJ2-1	CASGSLNEQFF	TGCGCCAGCGGGTCCCTCAATGAGCAGTTCTTC
TRBD2	TRBV7-9	.	TRBJ2-1	CASSSLGRVAGVRFNEQFF	TGTGCCAGCAGCTCCTTGGGTCGGGTAGCGGGAGTCCGATTCAATGAGCAGTTCTTC
.	TRBV30	few	TRBJ1-3	CAWSLKGNTIYF	TGTGCCTGGAGTCTCAAAGGAAACACCATATATTTT
TRBD2	TRBV5-1	.	TRBJ2-5	CASRLAGGQETQYF	TGCGCCAGCAGACTAGCGGGAGGGCAGGAGACCCAGTACTTC
.	TRBV10-2	.	TRBJ2-7	CASSDRSSYEQYF	TGCGCCAGCAGTGACCGAAGCTCCTACGAGCAGTACTTC
TRBD1	TRBV5-1	.	TRBJ1-5	CASRGQGANQPQHF	TGCGCCAGCAGAGGACAGGGGGCAAATCAGCCCCAGCATTTT
.	TRBV20-1	few	TRBJ2-3	CSASPQRKQYF	TGCAGTGCTAGTCCCCAGCGGAAGCAGTATTTT
TRBD1	TRBV5-6	.	TRBJ1-6	CASSLPGTANSPLHF	TGTGCCAGCAGCTTACCCGGGACAGCTAATTCACCCCTCCACTTT
.	TRBV6-1	.	TRBJ2-7	CASSLTEKLTEQYF	TGTGCCAGCAGCCTGACTGAAAAACTAACCGAGCAGTACTTC
.	TRBV9	.	TRBJ2-7	CASSVGVETYEQYF	TGTGCCAGCAGCGTAGGGGTCGAAACCTACGAGCAGTACTTC
TRBD1	TRBV6-4	.	TRBJ1-1	CASSLPGTVNTEAFF	TGTGCCAGCAGCCTGCCCGGGACAGTGAACACTGAAGCTTTCTTT
.	TRBV5-4	.	TRBJ2-4	CASSPSGRLAKNIQYF	TGTGCCAGCAGCCCCTCGGGGCGTTTAGCCAAAAACATTCAGTACTTC
.	TRBV7-6	.	TRBJ2-3	CASSLGLALTDTQYF	TGTGCCAGCAGCTTAGGTCTAGCGCTGACAGATACGCAGTATTTT
.	TRBV30	.	TRBJ1-1	CAWNQGQVEAFF	TGTGCCTGGAATCAGGGTCAGGTTGAAGCTTTCTTT
TRBD1	TRBV7-6	.	TRBJ2-1	CASSSGQGAVDEQFF	TGTGCCAGCAGCTCAGGACAGGGGGCGGTCGATGAGCAGTTCTTC
.	TRBV7-2	.	TRBJ2-3	CASSPGTRALTGADTQYF	TGTGCCAGCAGCCCCGGGACTAGAGCGCTGACAGGGGCAGATACGCAGTATTTT
TRBD2	TRBV4-2	.	TRBJ2-5	CASSHGTSGTQETQYF	TGTGCCAGCAGCCATGGGACTAGCGGAACCCAAGAGACCCAGTACTTC
.	TRBV7-6	.	TRBJ2-5	CASSVRAEETQYF	TGTGCCAGCAGCGTCAGGGCGGAAGAGACCCAGTACTTC
.	TRBV19	.	TRBJ1-1	CASSMRRENTEAFF	TGTGCCAGTAGTATGCGTCGGGAGAACACTGAAGCTTTCTTT
.	TRBV19	.	TRBJ2-7	CASSVQGLPYEQYF	TGTGCCAGTAGTGTCCAGGGTCTCCCCTACGAGCAGTACTTC
.	TRBV11-2	.	TRBJ1-5	CASSFGTYGVGGQPQHF	TGTGCCAGCAGCTTCGGGACGTACGGCGTGGGAGGTCAGCCCCAGCATTTT
.	TRBV7-8	.	TRBJ2-1	CASSRTGSRYEQFF	TGTGCCAGCAGCCGGACGGGATCGCGGTATGAGCAGTTCTTC
TRBD1	TRBV9	.	TRBJ2-7	CASSPNRGVNEQYF	TGTGCCAGCAGTCCTAACAGGGGGGTAAACGAGCAGTACTTC
TRBD2	TRBV30	.	TRBJ2-1	CAWSIWGTSGKGEQFF	TGTGCCTGGAGCATCTGGGGGACTAGCGGGAAGGGTGAGCAGTTCTTC
.	TRBV10-3	.	TRBJ1-2	CAISESGQGKGYTF	TGTGCCATCAGTGAGTCGGGGCAGGGTAAAGGCTACACCTTC
.	TRBV2	.	TRBJ1-5	CASSENLGRNQPQHF	TGTGCCAGCAGTGAGAACCTGGGTCGCAATCAGCCCCAGCATTTT
.	TRBV6-5	.	TRBJ1-3	CASTTGLISGNTIYF	TGTGCCAGCACCACGGGTCTTATCTCTGGAAACACCATATATTTT
.	TRBV6-6	.	TRBJ2-2	CASSPSGATGELFF	TGTGCCAGCAGCCCGAGTGGCGCAACCGGGGAGCTGTTTTTT
TRBD2	TRBV2	.	TRBJ2-5	CASSEGVAGSGEETQYF	TGTGCCAGCAGTGAAGGGGTAGCGGGGTCTGGGGAAGAGACCCAGTACTTC
TRBD1	TRBV13	.	TRBJ2-7	CASSLGLYRTGGIYEQYF	TGTGCCAGCAGCTTAGGCCTATACCGGACAGGGGGCATCTACGAGCAGTACTTC
.	TRBV9	.	TRBJ1-5	CASSVGLNQPQHF	TGTGCCAGCAGCGTAGGCCTCAATCAGCCCCAGCATTTT
TRBD2	TRBV6-5	.	TRBJ2-7	CASTVAGGLEQYF	TGTGCCAGCACCGTAGCGGGAGGACTCGAGCAGTACTTC
.	TRBV7-9	.	TRBJ2-7	CASSSPDYRVMGEQYF	TGTGCCAGCAGCTCTCCCGATTACAGGGTTATGGGGGAGCAGTACTTC
.	TRBV5-4	.	TRBJ2-5	CASSFGETQYF	TGTGCCAGCAGCTTTGGGGAGACCCAGTACTTC
.	TRBV9	medium-sized	TRBJ1-3	CASSPHGSPNLSGNTIYF	TGTGCCAGCAGCCCCCACGGCAGTCCCAATCTCTCTGGAAACACCATATATTTT
TRBD1	TRBV7-2	.	TRBJ2-6	CASSSGQSGANVLTF	TGTGCCAGCAGCTCGGGACAGTCCGGGGCCAACGTCCTGACTTTC
TRBD2	TRBV15	.	TRBJ2-1	CATSLTSGSRNEQFF	TGTGCCACCAGCCTGACTAGCGGGAGTCGTAATGAGCAGTTCTTC
TRBD2	TRBV6-1	.	TRBJ2-5	CASGTSGGVETQYF	TGTGCCAGCGGTACTAGCGGGGGGGTGGAGACCCAGTACTTC
.	TRBV5-1	.	TRBJ2-5	CASSSGAGVQETQYF	TGCGCCAGCAGCTCGGGAGCGGGTGTCCAAGAGACCCAGTACTTC
.	TRBV19	.	TRBJ1-1	CASRAEDTMNTEAFF	TGTGCCAGTAGGGCTGAAGACACAATGAACACTGAAGCTTTCTTT
.	TRBV11-3	few	TRBJ2-7	CASSQSRGVDGEQYF	TGTGCCAGCAGCCAGAGTCGCGGAGTGGACGGCGAGCAGTACTTC
TRBD2	TRBV2	.	TRBJ2-1	CASRVPSGRTYNEQFF	TGTGCCAGCAGGGTCCCGAGCGGGAGAACCTACAATGAGCAGTTCTTC
.	TRBV6-5	once	TRBJ2-4	CASTPGREFGDIQYF	TGTGCCAGCACTCCTGGGCGAGAATTTGGCGACATTCAGTACTTC
.	TRBV5-1	few	TRBJ2-7	CASSLGDGEQYF	TGCGCCAGCAGCTTGGGAGACGGCGAGCAGTACTTC
.	TRBV5-5	.	TRBJ2-7	CASSLLAGTYEQYF	TGTGCCAGCAGCTTATTAGCAGGCACCTACGAGCAGTACTTC
TRBD2	TRBV29-1	.	TRBJ2-7	CSVPGTSGGSYEQYF	TGCAGCGTCCCTGGGACTAGCGGTGGCTCCTACGAGCAGTACTTC
.	TRBV10-3	.	TRBJ2-6	CAISDGSGANVLTF	TGTGCCATCAGTGACGGCTCTGGGGCCAACGTCCTGACTTTC
.	TRBV4-1	.	TRBJ1-1	CASSQSRGLGTEAFF	TGCGCCAGCAGCCAAAGCCGGGGGCTGGGCACTGAAGCTTTCTTT